The clone carrying this T cell receptor beta chain was picked up many times. Its matching antigen is unknown. These data come from a study of CD8+CD57+ T cells in acquired aplastic anemia. Study background: Mean yield of DNA from sorted CD4+ and CD8+ cells was approximately 3 ug. Among healthy donors, CD4+ cells averaged roughly 11 million reads.

Study-level findings and limits: Both patients and controls carried the same twenty-nine CD8+ CDR3 sequences. Patient and control CD8+ Simpson's diversity was not significantly different.

Genomic DNA served as template for TCR beta VDJ and CDR3 profiling. A single record per CDR3 protein comes from TCRdb applying MiXCR to the reads. Of about 110,000 distinct CDR3 sequences in the sample, 51% were seen once. This receptor was obtained from a human donor in good health, serving as a control. Sample: sorted CD4+, CD8+, or CD8+CD57+ T cells (not recorded which) from PBMCs.

CDR3 in DNA: TGCAGCGTTGTGTTGTCAGGGGCTAACTATGGCTACACCTTC. Amino acid sequence: CSVVLSGANYGYTF. This rearrangement joins TRBV29-1 to TRBJ1-2; weak D call: TRBD1 (6 bases). Germline V gene data show CDR1 as SQVTM and CDR2 as ANQGSEA. This CDR3 region has 14 residues. With 4 bases removed from V and 0 bases from J, the gap between germline ends came to 12 bases.